This TCR beta chain derives from a study of cytomegalovirus exposure and HLA in healthy donors. Study results and limitations: TCR beta V segments were, for the most part, productive about 87% or about 30% of the time in an earlier analysis. Most TCR sequences were uncommon, yet certain public TCRs appeared in many donors.

The CDR3 extends over 15 amino acids. Trimming removed 0 bases at V and 2 bases at J, with 12 bases between. Germline CDR1 and CDR2: SGHDT and YYEEEE. The PCR was carried out with 60 Vbeta primers and 13 Jbeta primers. As processed by the authors: In a later analysis, of 84 million or so unique beta chains, roughly 10 million appeared in at least two donors. Sequencing was performed with immunoSEQ multiplex PCR; in TCRdb, only in-frame clones are kept and a portion is missing. V and J calls and clone size follow that table, whereas D and trimming were derived from the DNA. This table holds 200,000 to 250,000 clones. A note on this clone: What it binds is not known.

The gene calls are TRBV5-6 and TRBJ2-7; the D gene is possibly TRBD2 (5 bases). The sequencing input was PBMCs. This sequence originates from a girl aged 2 to 9 in good health and CMV-seropositive. CDR3 residues: CASSLGHVGAYEQYF. The DNA of the CDR3 is TGTGCCAGCAGCTTGGGCCACGTCGGGGCCTACGAGCAGTACTTC.